This TCR beta chain was identified during a study of T cell responses to AZD1222 COVID-19 vaccine. Germline V lookup: CDR1 WSHSY, CDR2 SAAADI. The length of the CDR3 is 12 residues. V was cut by 3 bases and J by 5 bases, with 7 bases left in between. The data were produced by immunoSEQ multiplex PCR, yet TCRdb's version contains in-frame clones alone and is incomplete. The sample contains about 76,000 clones, about 80% of which appear only once. Study findings and constraints: Targeting of unmutated variant regions was reportedly seen in nearly half of spike-specific TCRs. Dominant at 160-218 and 743-854, vaccine-associated CD4 TCRs also spanned spike. Clonal diversity was possibly underestimated, and the donors were mostly white British, with more females.

With regard to this clone: Antigen specificity is unknown.

This chain connects TRBV10-2 to TRBJ1-1; tentatively, D is TRBD1 (6 bases). The TCR sequence derives from an adult who received the MenACWY meningococcal vaccine as a control. This material consisted of peripheral blood, taken 28 days after the second dose of the MenACWY control vaccine. CDR3 coding DNA: TGCGCCAGCAGTGACAGGGGAACTGAAGCTTTCTTT. It translates to CASSDRGTEAFF.